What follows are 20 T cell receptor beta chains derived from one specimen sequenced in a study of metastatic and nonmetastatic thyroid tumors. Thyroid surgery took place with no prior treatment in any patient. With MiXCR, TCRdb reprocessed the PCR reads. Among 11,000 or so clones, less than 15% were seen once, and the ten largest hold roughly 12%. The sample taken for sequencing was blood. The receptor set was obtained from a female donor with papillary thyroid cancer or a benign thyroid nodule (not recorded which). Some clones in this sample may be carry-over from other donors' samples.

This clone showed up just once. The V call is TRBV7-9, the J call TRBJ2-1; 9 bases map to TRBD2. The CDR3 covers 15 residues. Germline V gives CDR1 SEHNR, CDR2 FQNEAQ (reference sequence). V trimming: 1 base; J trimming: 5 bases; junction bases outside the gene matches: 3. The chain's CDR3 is CASSLVAGVNNEQFF. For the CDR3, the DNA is TGTGCCAGCAGCTTAGTAGCGGGAGTCAACAATGAGCAGTTCTTC.

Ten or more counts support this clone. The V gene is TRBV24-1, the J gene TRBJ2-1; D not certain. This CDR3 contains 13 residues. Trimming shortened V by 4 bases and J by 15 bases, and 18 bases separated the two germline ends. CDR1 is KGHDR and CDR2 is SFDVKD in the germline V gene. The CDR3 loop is CATSDPGVIEVFF. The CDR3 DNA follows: TGTGCCACCAGTGACCCGGGCGTTATCGAGGTGTTCTTC.

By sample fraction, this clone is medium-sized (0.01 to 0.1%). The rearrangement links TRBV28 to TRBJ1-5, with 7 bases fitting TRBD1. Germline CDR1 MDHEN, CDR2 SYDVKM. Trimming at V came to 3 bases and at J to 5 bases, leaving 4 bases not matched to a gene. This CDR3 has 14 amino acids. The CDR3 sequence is CASSFATGHQPQHF. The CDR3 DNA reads TGTGCCAGCAGTTTTGCGACAGGGCATCAGCCCCAGCATTTT.

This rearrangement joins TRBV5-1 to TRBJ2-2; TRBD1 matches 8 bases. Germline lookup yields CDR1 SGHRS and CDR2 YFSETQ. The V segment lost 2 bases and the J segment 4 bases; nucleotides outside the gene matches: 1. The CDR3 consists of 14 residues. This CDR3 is CASSLQGGTGELFF. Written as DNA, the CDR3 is TGCGCCAGCAGCTTACAGGGGGGCACCGGGGAGCTGTTTTTT. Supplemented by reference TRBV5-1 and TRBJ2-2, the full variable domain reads KAGVTQTPRYLIKTRGQQVTLSCSPISGHRSVSWYQQTPGQGLQFLFEYFSETQRNKGNFPGRFSGRQFSNSRSEMNVSTLELGDSALYLCASSLQGGTGELFFGEGSRLTVL.

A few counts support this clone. CDR3 sequence (DNA): TGTGCCAGTAGCGTGGGATCAGCGGGGGGGATCAATGAGCAGTTCTTC. It yields the protein CASSVGSAGGINEQFF. The chain combines TRBV19 with TRBJ2-1, with TRBD2 identical over 10 bases. J was trimmed by 6 bases and V by 6 bases; bases with no gene match: 11. This CDR3 spans 16 amino acids. Germline loops: CDR1 LNHDA, CDR2 SQIVND (reference sequence).

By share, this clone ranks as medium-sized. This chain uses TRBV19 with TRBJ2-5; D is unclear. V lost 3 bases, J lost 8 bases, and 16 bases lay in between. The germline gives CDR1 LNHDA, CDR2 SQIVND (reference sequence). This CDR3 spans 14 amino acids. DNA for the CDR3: TGTGCCAGTAGTATCCCAGGAGTCAGAGGCACCCAGTACTTC. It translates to CASSIPGVRGTQYF.

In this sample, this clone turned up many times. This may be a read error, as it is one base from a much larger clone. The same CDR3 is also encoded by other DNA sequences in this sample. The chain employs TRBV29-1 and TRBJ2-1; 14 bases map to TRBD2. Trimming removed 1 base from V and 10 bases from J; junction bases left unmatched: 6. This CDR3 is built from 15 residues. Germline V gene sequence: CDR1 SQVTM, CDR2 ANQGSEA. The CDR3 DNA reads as TGCAGCGTTGAAGGTGTAGGGACTAGCGGGAGCGAGCAGTTCTTC. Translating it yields CSVEGVGTSGSEQFF.

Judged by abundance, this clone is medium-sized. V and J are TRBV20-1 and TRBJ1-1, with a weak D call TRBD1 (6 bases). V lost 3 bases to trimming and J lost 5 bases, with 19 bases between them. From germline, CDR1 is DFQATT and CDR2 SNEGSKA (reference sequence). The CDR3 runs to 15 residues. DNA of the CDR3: TGCAGTGCTAGTCCCGGTACAGGGAGAGGAACTGAAGCTTTCTTT. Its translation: CSASPGTGRGTEAFF.

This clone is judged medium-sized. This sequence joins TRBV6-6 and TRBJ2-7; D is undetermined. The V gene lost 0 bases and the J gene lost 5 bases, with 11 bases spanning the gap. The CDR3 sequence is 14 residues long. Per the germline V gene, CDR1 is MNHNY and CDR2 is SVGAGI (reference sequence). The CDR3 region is CASSYSIRPDEQYF. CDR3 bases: TGTGCCAGCAGTTACTCGATCCGGCCGGACGAGCAGTACTTC.

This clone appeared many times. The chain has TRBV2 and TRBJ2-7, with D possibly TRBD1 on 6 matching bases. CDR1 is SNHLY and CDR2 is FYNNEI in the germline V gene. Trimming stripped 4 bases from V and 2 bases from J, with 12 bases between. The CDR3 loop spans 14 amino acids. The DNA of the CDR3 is TGTGCCAGCAGTGTTCAGGGGACCCCCTACGAGCAGTACTTC. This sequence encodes CASSVQGTPYEQYF.

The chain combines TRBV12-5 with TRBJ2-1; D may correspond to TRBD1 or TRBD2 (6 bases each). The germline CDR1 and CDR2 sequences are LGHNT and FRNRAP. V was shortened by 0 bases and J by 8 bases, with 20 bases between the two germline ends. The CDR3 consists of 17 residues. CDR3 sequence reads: CASGLVLGGQPSYEQFF. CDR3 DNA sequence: TGTGCTAGTGGTTTGGTACTCGGGGGACAACCCTCGTATGAGCAGTTCTTC.

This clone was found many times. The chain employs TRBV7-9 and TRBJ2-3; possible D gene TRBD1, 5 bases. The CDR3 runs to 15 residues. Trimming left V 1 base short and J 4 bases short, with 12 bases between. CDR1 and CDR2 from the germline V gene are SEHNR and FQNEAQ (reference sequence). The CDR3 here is CASSLGGGPSDTQYF. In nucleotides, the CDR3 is TGTGCCAGCAGCTTAGGGGGCGGCCCGTCAGATACGCAGTATTTT.

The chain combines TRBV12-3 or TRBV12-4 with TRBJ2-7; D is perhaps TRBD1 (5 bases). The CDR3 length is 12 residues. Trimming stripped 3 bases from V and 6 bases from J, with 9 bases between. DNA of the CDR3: TGTGCCAGCAGTTTTTGGGGCGGCGAGCAGTACTTC. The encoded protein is CASSFWGGEQYF.

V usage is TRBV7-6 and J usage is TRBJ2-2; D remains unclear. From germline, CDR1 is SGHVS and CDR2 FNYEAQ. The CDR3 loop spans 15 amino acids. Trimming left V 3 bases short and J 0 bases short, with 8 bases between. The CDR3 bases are TGTGCCAGCAGCTTGCGCCAGTCGAACACCGGGGAGCTGTTTTTT. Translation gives CASSLRQSNTGELFF.

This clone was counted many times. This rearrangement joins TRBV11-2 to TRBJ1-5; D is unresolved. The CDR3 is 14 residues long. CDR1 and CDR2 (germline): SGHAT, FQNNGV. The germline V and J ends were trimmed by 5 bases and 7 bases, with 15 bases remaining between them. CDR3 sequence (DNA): TGTGCCAGCAGCGTTTTTGGGGTAGGACAGCCCCAGCATTTT. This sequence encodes CASSVFGVGQPQHF. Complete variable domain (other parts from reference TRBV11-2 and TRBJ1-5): EAGVAQSPRYKIIEKRQSVAFWCNPISGHATLYWYQQILGQGPKLLIQFQNNGVVDDSQLPKDRFSAERLKGVDSTLKIQPAKLEDSAVYLCASSVFGVGQPQHFGDGTRLSIL.

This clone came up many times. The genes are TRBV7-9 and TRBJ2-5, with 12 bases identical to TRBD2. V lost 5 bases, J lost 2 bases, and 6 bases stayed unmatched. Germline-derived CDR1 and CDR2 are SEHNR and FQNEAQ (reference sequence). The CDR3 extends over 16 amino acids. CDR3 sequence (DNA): TGTGCCAGCAGCGCCCTAGCGGGGGGGTATCAAGAGACCCAGTACTTC. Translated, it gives CASSALAGGYQETQYF.

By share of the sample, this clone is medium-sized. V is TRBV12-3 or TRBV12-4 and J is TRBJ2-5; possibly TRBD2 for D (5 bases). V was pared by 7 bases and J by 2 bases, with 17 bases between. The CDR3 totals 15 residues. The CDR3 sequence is CASTPSPTGQETQYF. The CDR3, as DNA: TGTGCCAGCACCCCTAGTCCGACGGGGCAAGAGACCCAGTACTTC.

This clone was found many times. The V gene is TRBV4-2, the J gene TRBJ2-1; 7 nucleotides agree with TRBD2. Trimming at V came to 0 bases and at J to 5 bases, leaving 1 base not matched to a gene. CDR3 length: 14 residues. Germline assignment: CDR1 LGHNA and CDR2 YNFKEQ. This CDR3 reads CASSQDGTNNEQFF. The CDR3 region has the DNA TGTGCCAGCAGCCAAGATGGGACTAACAATGAGCAGTTCTTC.

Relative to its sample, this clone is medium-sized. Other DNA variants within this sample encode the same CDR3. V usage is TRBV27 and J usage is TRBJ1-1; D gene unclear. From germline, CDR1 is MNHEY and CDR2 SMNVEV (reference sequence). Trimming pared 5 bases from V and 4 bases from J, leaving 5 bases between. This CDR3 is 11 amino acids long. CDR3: CASSAGTEAFF. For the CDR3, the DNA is TGTGCCAGCAGTGCCGGCACTGAAGCTTTCTTT.

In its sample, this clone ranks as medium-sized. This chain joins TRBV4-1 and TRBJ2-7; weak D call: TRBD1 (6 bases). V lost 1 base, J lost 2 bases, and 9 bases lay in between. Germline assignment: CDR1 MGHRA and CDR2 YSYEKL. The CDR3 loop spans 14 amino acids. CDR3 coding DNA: TGCGCCAGCAGCCAAGTAACAGGGCCCTACGAGCAGTACTTC. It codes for CASSQVTGPYEQYF.